Listed here are 23 T cell receptor beta chains from one sample, sequenced in a study of T cell responses to AZD1222 COVID-19 vaccine. Clones were sequenced by immunoSEQ multiplex PCR, and TCRdb holds only the in-frame ones, with some missing. Of 150,000 to 200,000 clones listed, just over 85% are singletons. The sequencing here drew on peripheral blood, taken 28 days after the second AZD1222 dose. The receptors were gathered from an adult who received the AZD1222 COVID-19 vaccine.

As for this clone: Its ends do not fully match the called genes, so a read error is possible. The chain employs TRBV7-7 and TRBJ2-1, with D possibly matching TRBD1 (5 bases). CDR3 length equals 15 residues. The germline V gene has CDR1 SSHAT and CDR2 FNYEAQ (reference sequence). The CDR3 here is CASSLRDSAYNEQFF. As DNA, the CDR3 is TGTGCTAGCAGCTTAAGAGACAGTGCCTACAATGAGCAGTTCTTC.

The V and J genes are TRBV10-3 and TRBJ1-4; TRBD1 agrees at 9 bases. V gave up 4 bases and J gave up 7 bases; unmatched junction bases: 4. The germline V gene has CDR1 ENHRY and CDR2 SYGVKD. The CDR3 totals 14 residues. CDR3 nucleotide sequence: TGTGCCATCAGTGTGGGGGGACAGGGTGAAAAACTGTTTTTT. Translation: CAISVGGQGEKLFF.

The chain uses TRBV4-2 and TRBJ2-7; TRBD1 matches at 9 bases. The germline gives CDR1 LGHNA, CDR2 YNFKEQ. V shed 3 bases, J shed 0 bases, and the junction held 3 bases outside the gene matches. The CDR3 length is 15 residues. The CDR3 protein is CASSQGTGSSYEQYF. CDR3 DNA: TGTGCCAGCAGCCAGGGGACAGGGAGCTCCTACGAGCAGTACTTC.

The chain joins TRBV5-4 to TRBJ2-7; D unresolved. V lost 0 bases, J lost 3 bases, and 10 bases lay in between. Germline V gene lookup returns CDR1 SGHNT and CDR2 YYREEE (reference sequence). This CDR3 has 14 amino acids. CDR3 nucleotides: TGTGCCAGCAGCTTGGAAGGACCCCACTACGAGCAGTACTTC. Protein product: CASSLEGPHYEQYF.

The CDR3 DNA follows: TGTGCCTGGACCCCCCATCGGGATGAAAAACTGTTTTTT. It yields the protein CAWTPHRDEKLFF. This chain joins TRBV30 and TRBJ1-4; D remains unclear. CDR1 GTSNPN and CDR2 SVGIG come from the germline V gene (reference sequence). Trimming stripped 4 bases from V and 6 bases from J, with 12 bases between. This CDR3 is 13 amino acids long.

This chain uses TRBV5-4 with TRBJ2-7, with 11 bases aligning to TRBD2. Germline CDR1 is SGHNT and CDR2 is YYREEE (reference sequence). Unmatched junction bases numbered 9, after V lost 1 base and J lost 9 bases. The CDR3 has 15 residues. The CDR3 loop is CASSLKLAGGQGQYF. The CDR3 DNA reads TGTGCCAGCAGCTTGAAGCTAGCGGGGGGCCAAGGGCAGTACTTC.

The V and J genes are TRBV4-3 and TRBJ1-6; no firm D call. The CDR3 runs to 12 residues. V gave up 1 base and J gave up 10 bases, with 5 bases separating them. CDR1 and CDR2 from the germline V gene are LGHNA and YSLEER. CDR3 in DNA: TGCGCCAGCAGCCAAGGGGAGTCACCCCTCCACTTT. Translated, it gives CASSQGESPLHF.

The chain carries TRBV13 and TRBJ1-1; tentative D call: TRBD1 (5 bases). The V and J ends lost 1 base and 11 bases respectively, with 11 bases between them. The CDR3 sequence is 12 residues long. Germline CDR1 and CDR2: PRHDT and FYEKMQ (reference sequence). In DNA, the CDR3 is TGTGCCAGCAGCTTAGCGGGGGGAGTCGCTTTCTTT. Translating gives CASSLAGGVAFF.

V usage is TRBV7-3 and J usage is TRBJ1-1; D uncertain. CDR3 length: 13 residues. V was shortened by 2 bases and J by 4 bases, with 8 bases between the two germline ends. Germline V gene data show CDR1 as SGHTA and CDR2 as FQGTGA. The CDR3 nucleotides are TGTGCCAGCAGCTTATTGTGGAGCACTGAAGCTTTCTTT. This encodes CASSLLWSTEAFF.

This chain joins TRBV19 and TRBJ1-4, with no clear D. Germline loops: CDR1 LNHDA, CDR2 SQIVND (reference sequence). Trimming removed 5 bases at V and 3 bases at J, with 16 bases between. This CDR3 region has 16 residues. CDR3 loop: CASSLQGAASNEKLFF. CDR3 DNA sequence: TGTGCCAGTAGTTTACAAGGTGCAGCATCTAATGAAAAACTGTTTTTT.

J is TRBJ2-7 and V is TRBV27, with TRBD1 matching 8 bases. The CDR3 runs 13 residues. V was pared by 5 bases and J by 7 bases, with 7 bases of the junction left unmatched. Per the germline V gene, CDR1 is MNHEY and CDR2 is SMNVEV (reference sequence). As DNA, the CDR3 is TGTGCCAGCAGTGCCCAGGGGGCGCGGGAGCAGTACTTC. Translation: CASSAQGAREQYF.

The J gene is TRBJ1-1, the V gene TRBV30, with D unresolved. The CDR3 covers 12 residues. The ends were cut back, 1 base at V and 5 bases at J, with 8 bases in the middle. Looked up from germline, CDR1 is GTSNPN and CDR2 is SVGIG (reference sequence). The CDR3 nucleotides are TGTGCCTGGAGTGAAGATAAAACTGAAGCTTTCTTT. Protein: CAWSEDKTEAFF.

The chain links TRBV19 to TRBJ2-7; a weak D match, TRBD1 (6 bases). Trimming shortened V by 4 bases and J by 5 bases, and 18 bases separated the two germline ends. CDR3 length: 15 residues. The germline gives CDR1 LNHDA, CDR2 SQIVND (reference sequence). Here the CDR3 reads CASSTSVNRAHEQYF. The CDR3 DNA is TGTGCCAGTAGTACCTCCGTGAACAGGGCCCACGAGCAGTACTTC. The variable domain in full, with the rest retrieved from reference TRBV19 and TRBJ2-7, is DGGITQSPKYLFRKEGQNVTLSCEQNLNHDAMYWYRQDPGQGLRLIYYSQIVNDFQKGDIAEGYSVSREKKESFPLTVTSAQKNPTAFYLCASSTSVNRAHEQYFGPGTRLTVT.

The chain employs TRBV5-1 and TRBJ2-3, with D perhaps being TRBD1 or TRBD2 (5 bases each). There are 15 residues in the CDR3. Germline lookup yields CDR1 SGHRS and CDR2 YFSETQ. V lost 4 bases to trimming and J lost 5 bases, with 17 bases between them. CDR3 coding DNA: TGCGCCAGCAGCCTTGACGGGACGAGGGGAGATACGCAGTATTTT. This codes for CASSLDGTRGDTQYF.

J is TRBJ2-1 and V is TRBV5-1; D not certain. Germline V gives CDR1 SGHRS, CDR2 YFSETQ. The V end lost 4 bases, the J end lost 6 bases, and 14 bases lay between the germline ends. The CDR3 loop spans 14 amino acids. The CDR3, as DNA: TGCGCCAGCAGCCCCCTTGGACGGCCCAATGAGCAGTTCTTC. Encoded protein: CASSPLGRPNEQFF.

The chain combines TRBV6-5 with TRBJ1-5; 8 bases are shared with TRBD1. Trimming removed 5 bases from V and 6 bases from J; junction bases left unmatched: 9. CDR1 MNHEY and CDR2 SVGAGI come from the germline V gene. This CDR3 is built from 15 residues. In DNA form, the CDR3 reads TGTGCCAGCAGTCCTACAGGGGGGGGTAGTCAGCCCCAGCATTTT. It encodes CASSPTGGGSQPQHF.

The V gene is TRBV7-2, the J gene TRBJ2-7, with a weak D call TRBD1 (6 bases). Between the trimmed V and J ends, which lost 5 bases and 1 base, there was a span of 15 bases. CDR1 and CDR2 (germline): SGHTA, FQGNSA. The length of the CDR3 is 15 residues. CDR3 sequence reads: CASSVRQVKSYEQYF. The CDR3, as DNA: TGTGCCAGCAGCGTCCGACAGGTAAAATCCTACGAGCAGTACTTC.

V usage is TRBV7-2 and J usage is TRBJ2-5; D is perhaps TRBD1 or TRBD2 (5 bases each). Germline V gene lookup returns CDR1 SGHTA and CDR2 FQGNSA. With 5 bases removed from V and 2 bases from J, the gap between germline ends came to 12 bases. This CDR3 spans 14 amino acids. DNA of the CDR3: TGTGCCAGCAGCGTACCGAGGGGACAAGAGACCCAGTACTTC. Its protein is CASSVPRGQETQYF. Using reference TRBV7-2 and TRBJ2-5 for the parts outside the CDR3, the full variable domain is GAGVSQSPSNKVTEKGKDVELRCDPISGHTALYWYRQSLGQGLEFLIYFQGNSAPDKSGLPSDRFSAERTGGSVSTLTIQRTQQEDSAVYLCASSVPRGQETQYFGPGTRLLVL.

This rearrangement joins TRBV7-3 to TRBJ1-6; TRBD1 is a possible D gene (6 bases). The CDR3 loop spans 14 amino acids. Trimming stripped 6 bases from V and 7 bases from J, with 13 bases between. Looked up from germline, CDR1 is SGHTA and CDR2 is FQGTGA. CDR3 region: CASSLGGSNSPLHF. CDR3 sequence (DNA): TGTGCCAGCAGTCTGGGGGGCTCGAATTCACCCCTCCACTTT.

This rearrangement joins TRBV28 to TRBJ2-7; the D gene could be TRBD1 or TRBD2 (5 bases each). Trimming took off 3 bases at V and 1 base at J, with 13 bases between the two ends. This CDR3 is 15 amino acids long. Germline CDR1 is MDHEN and CDR2 is SYDVKM. The CDR3 nucleotides are TGTGCCAGCAGTTTTCTTGGGACGGGATCCTACGAGCAGTACTTC. Its translation: CASSFLGTGSYEQYF.

The V and J genes are TRBV28 and TRBJ1-6; no reliable D call. Germline loops: CDR1 MDHEN, CDR2 SYDVKM. There are 18 residues in the CDR3. V gave up 2 bases and J gave up 6 bases, with 20 bases separating them. The CDR3 here is CASSLVHRRPAGNSPLHF. Here the CDR3 DNA reads TGTGCCAGCAGTTTAGTTCATCGGCGGCCCGCGGGTAATTCACCCCTCCACTTT.

This clone was found a few times. V gene TRBV7-2 combines with J gene TRBJ2-3; TRBD2 matches at 9 bases. The CDR3 runs 19 residues. V lost 1 base, J lost 2 bases, and 13 bases stayed unmatched. CDR1 is SGHTA, CDR2 FQGNSA, per germline. CDR3 nucleotide sequence: TGTGCCAGCAGCTTAGGCCGTCTAGCGGGGATGGTAAACACAGATACGCAGTATTTT. It is translated as CASSLGRLAGMVNTDTQYF.

V gene TRBV7-3 combines with J gene TRBJ1-6; TRBD1 might be the D (5 bases). The CDR3 covers 16 residues. Trimming removed 1 base at V and 6 bases at J, with 13 bases between. Germline assignment: CDR1 SGHTA and CDR2 FQGTGA. CDR3 region: CASSLNPPGSNSPLHF. The CDR3, as DNA: TGTGCCAGCAGCTTAAATCCGCCAGGGAGTAATTCACCCCTCCACTTT.